This T cell receptor (beta chain) was sequenced for a study of T cells in Graves' hyperthyroidism and ophthalmopathy (dated by TCRdb to between 2019 and 2020). As for the study more broadly: Peripheral blood samples were taken at initial diagnosis, before any treatment was given. A discovery cohort of around 98 patients, approximately 45 with Graves' ophthalmopathy and more than 55 with stable Graves' hyperthyroidism, was used to find distinguishing TCR V-J signatures. The 100 discovery patients were divided at random into training and test sets in a 7:3 ratio. Whether ophthalmopathy could be predicted prospectively was tested in an independent validation cohort made up of about 18 hyperthyroidism patients plus 17 patients who later progressed to ophthalmopathy. After blood sampling, hyperthyroidism patients were treated with methimazole at a starting dose of 30 mg daily, and ophthalmopathy patients were treated with high-dose intravenous methylprednisolone. Thyroid tissue and blood T-cell repertoires from more than five Graves' hyperthyroidism patients were also compared in the study. The paper describes TCR Vbeta CDR3 sequencing of 135 peripheral blood samples, made up of roughly 45 ophthalmopathy patients, some 76 hyperthyroidism patients and 17 progressor patients. General findings and caveats noted by the study authors: In validation, the model predicted progression to ophthalmopathy a median of approximately 6.6 months before onset, with approximately 68% sensitivity and roughly 73% specificity. Sample size was not statistically predetermined, and blinding of investigators to group allocation was not performed. A model built on a 13 V-J signature distinguished ophthalmopathy from stable hyperthyroidism, reaching around 90% sensitivity and approximately 83% specificity in cross-validation and 80%/75% in testing. Most expanded thyroid clonotypes (frequency above 0.001) were also detected in blood, suggesting blood repertoires may reflect thyroid immune responses.

Trimming at the junction amounts to 3 bases on V and 10 bases on J, and the germline ends lie 7 bases apart. CDR1 and CDR2 were assigned from the germline V gene (reference sequence) as GTSNPN and SVGIG. From its cysteine to its phenylalanine, the CDR3 spans 11 amino acids. Here the CDR3 DNA is all that survives: 33 bases in frame from base 1. Stable Graves' hyperthyroidism was defined as no progression to ophthalmopathy during 18 months of follow-up. Hyperthyroidism patients were aged 18 to 65 years and newly diagnosed, with disease duration of less than 2 months. Exclusion was applied to patients with uncontrolled infections, other autoimmune diseases, pregnancy or lactation. Diagnoses were based on clinical symptoms, serum thyroxine and TRAb, thyroid ultrasound and orbital computed tomography. PBMCs were isolated from about 10 ml of fresh peripheral blood by Ficoll-Paque density gradient centrifugation. Trizol reagent was used to extract total RNA, and RNA quality was then checked on an Agilent 2100 Bioanalyzer.

Amplification of TCR beta CDR3 regions was carried out from RNA transcripts. The first round of RT-PCR for the TCR CDR3 was performed with the HTBI primer set and the Qiagen OneStep RT-PCR kit. Libraries were constructed in a second round of multiplex PCR, after which size selection and purification were performed. Libraries were sequenced paired-end with 100 bp reads on an Illumina HiSeq2000. The original pipeline was this. SOAPnuke was used to process the raw data, removing reads that contained adapters or uncalled bases, had a mean Phred below 15, or lacked an exact match to the constant primer or identifier. COPE v1.2.5 was used to merge the high-quality paired reads, and each unique nucleotide sequence was defined as a clonotype. MiTCR v1.1 was used to align the clonotypes against IMGT TRBV, TRBD and TRBJ reference segments. Only V-J combinations with frequency above 0.0001, covering approximately 99% of repertoires, were analysed. A TCS score was defined as the ratio between F50 (clonal expansion) and ExV (chaos), using BLOSUM62-based TCRdist between CDR3 peptides within each V-J. Welch's t-statistics and random forest reduced roughly 530 V-J features to under 15, which were used in a naive Bayes classifier (R e1071). The public reads were run again by TCRdb, first through fastp at Q25 and then through MiXCR, and only productive beta chains were kept. Identical CDR3 protein sequences are pooled into one entry, listed with their most common genes and DNA. Clone size and V and J calls follow TCRdb, not the original study. The sample data list about 400,000 distinct CDR3 sequences, and about 13% of these were observed just once. The top ten clonotypes cover 5.3% of the sample.

Comment on this clonotype: What antigen it recognizes has not been identified. It has no much larger one-base neighbor in the sample; base qualities were not kept.

Sample: blood. This receptor was identified in a woman between 18 and 29 years old with Graves' hyperthyroidism. This chain is built from TRBV30 and TRBJ1-6; there is no confident call for the D gene. The CDR3 protein: CAWRVESPLHF. Here is the DNA: TGTGCCTGGAGAGTTGAATCACCCCTCCACTTT.